One and the same sample provided the 24 T cell receptor beta chains below, sequenced in a study of OX40 agonist ivuxolimab in advanced cancers. This table comes from immunoSEQ multiplex PCR, and its TCRdb copy is limited to in-frame clones, with some not included. Seen here are roughly 9,900 clones, 60% to 85% observed once, and the top ten hold about a fifth. Here the sequenced sample was CD4+ or CD8+ T cells sorted from blood, taken in a trial of the OX40 agonist ivuxolimab. The receptors come from an adult with an advanced solid tumor such as melanoma, head and neck, liver or kidney cancer.

The chain uses TRBV15 and TRBJ2-1; 7 positions agree with TRBD2. Germline trimming cut 3 bases from V and 1 base from J; bases unmatched to any gene: 6. The CDR3 contains 16 residues. Germline V gene data show CDR1 as LNHNV and CDR2 as YYDKDF (reference sequence). Here the CDR3 reads CATSRGLADSYNEQFF. Here the CDR3 DNA reads TGTGCCACCAGCAGGGGGCTAGCGGATTCCTACAATGAGCAGTTCTTC.

This chain links TRBV5-6 with TRBJ2-1, with 10 bases lining up with TRBD1. V lost 7 bases to trimming and J lost 9 bases; unmatched junction nucleotides: 10. The CDR3 extends over 14 amino acids. The germline CDR1 and CDR2 sequences are SGHDT and YYEEEE. CDR3: CASAKGQGFGEQFF. In DNA, the CDR3 is TGTGCCAGCGCTAAGGGACAGGGGTTTGGTGAGCAGTTCTTC.

This clone showed up just a few times. Written as DNA, the CDR3 is TGCGCCAGCAGTGAGAGGTGGGGGACTAGCGGCTACGAGCAGTACTTC. Its protein is CASSERWGTSGYEQYF. V and J are TRBV10-2 and TRBJ2-7, with TRBD2 matching 11 bases. CDR1 and CDR2 from the germline V gene are WSHSY and SAAADI. This CDR3 has 16 amino acids. Trimming removed 2 bases from V and 3 bases from J; junction bases left unmatched: 6.

The chain is built from TRBV5-5 and TRBJ2-2; D is ambiguous. Trimming shortened V by 2 bases and J by 2 bases, and 4 bases separated the two germline ends. CDR3 length: 13 amino acids. In germline, CDR1 is SGHKS, CDR2 YYEKEE (reference sequence). The CDR3 is CASSFDNTGELFF. The CDR3 DNA is TGTGCCAGCAGCTTCGATAACACCGGGGAGCTGTTTTTT.

The J gene is TRBJ2-3, the V gene TRBV9; 7 bases are shared with TRBD2. The CDR3 is made up of 15 amino acids. V shed 2 bases and J 5 bases; nucleotides not matched to a gene: 8. The germline V gene has CDR1 SGDLS and CDR2 YYNGEE. The CDR3 DNA is TGTGCCAGCAGCGTTGACGGCGGGAGCGGAGATACGCAGTATTTT. Amino acid sequence: CASSVDGGSGDTQYF.

The J gene is TRBJ1-1, the V gene TRBV4-1, with D hard to call. Trimming pared 4 bases from V and 6 bases from J, leaving 18 bases between. The CDR3 has 15 residues. Germline V gene data show CDR1 as MGHRA and CDR2 as YSYEKL. The CDR3 region has the DNA TGCGCCAGCAGCCCACAACTCCGAGGTATCGCTGAAGCTTTCTTT. Its translation: CASSPQLRGIAEAFF.

This clone was seen just once. V and J are TRBV27 and TRBJ2-3; the match to TRBD2 covers 7 bases. Trimming cost V 5 bases and J 0 bases; bases outside gene matches: 11. The CDR3 contains 17 residues. Germline V gene data show CDR1 as MNHEY and CDR2 as SMNVEV (reference sequence). CDR3 nucleotide sequence: TGTGCCAGCAGTGGCTCGAGCGGGACCTCTAGCACAGATACGCAGTATTTT. The encoded protein is CASSGSSGTSSTDTQYF.

The J gene is TRBJ2-7, the V gene TRBV10-3; 9 positions match TRBD1. This CDR3 has 14 amino acids. The V segment lost 10 bases and the J segment 5 bases; nucleotides outside the gene matches: 12. From germline, CDR1 is ENHRY and CDR2 SYGVKD. The CDR3 spells CATYTGTGSDEQYF. CDR3 coding DNA: TGTGCCACTTATACCGGGACAGGGTCGGACGAGCAGTACTTC.

The chain carries TRBV6-5 and TRBJ2-3; 10 bases are shared with TRBD1. CDR3 length: 13 residues. Trimming cost V 6 bases and J 6 bases; bases outside gene matches: 3. Germline V gene sequence: CDR1 MNHEY, CDR2 SVGAGI. CDR3 sequence: CASRDRGGDTQYF. The CDR3 DNA reads as TGTGCCAGCAGGGACAGGGGGGGGGATACGCAGTATTTT.

This chain uses TRBV9 with TRBJ2-5, with D uncertain. The germline V gene has CDR1 SGDLS and CDR2 YYNGEE. The CDR3 runs to 13 residues. Trimming removed 3 bases at V and 5 bases at J, with 11 bases between. CDR3 sequence (DNA): TGTGCCAGCAGCGCAAGACCGCTGGAGACCCAGTACTTC. Protein: CASSARPLETQYF.

The V gene is TRBV5-1, the J gene TRBJ2-7; D may be TRBD1 or TRBD2 (5 bases each). Per germline, CDR1 SGHRS and CDR2 YFSETQ. V gave up 4 bases and J gave up 3 bases, with 14 bases separating them. The CDR3 length is 14 residues. The CDR3 sequence: CASSLSGTNYEQYF. The CDR3 nucleotides are TGCGCCAGCAGCCTCTCAGGGACGAACTACGAGCAGTACTTC.

V gene TRBV5-1 combines with J gene TRBJ2-5; D not resolved. V was trimmed by 2 bases and J by 3 bases, leaving 11 bases between them. This CDR3 spans 14 amino acids. The V gene's germline CDR1 is SGHRS and CDR2 YFSETQ. The CDR3 here is CASSFYRAKETQYF. The CDR3 nucleotides are TGCGCCAGCAGCTTCTATCGGGCTAAAGAGACCCAGTACTTC. Together with reference TRBV5-1 and TRBJ2-5, the CDR3 gives the full variable domain: KAGVTQTPRYLIKTRGQQVTLSCSPISGHRSVSWYQQTPGQGLQFLFEYFSETQRNKGNFPGRFSGRQFSNSRSEMNVSTLELGDSALYLCASSFYRAKETQYFGPGTRLLVL.

The chain uses TRBV28 and TRBJ1-5; 7 bases are a match to TRBD1. After removal of 5 bases from V and 3 bases from J, the junction contained 7 bases not matched to a gene. Germline loops: CDR1 MDHEN, CDR2 SYDVKM. The CDR3 contains 15 residues. The CDR3 here is CASSPRTGYNQPQHF. For the CDR3, the DNA is TGTGCCAGCAGTCCTCGGACAGGTTACAATCAGCCCCAGCATTTT. Looking up the rest from reference TRBV28 and TRBJ1-5 gives the full variable domain: DVKVTQSSRYLVKRTGEKVFLECVQDMDHENMFWYRQDPGLGLRLIYFSYDVKMKEKGDIPEGYSVSREKKERFSLILESASTNQTSMYLCASSPRTGYNQPQHFGDGTRLSIL.

The V and J genes are TRBV27 and TRBJ2-3, with D maybe TRBD2 (5 bases). Germline CDR1 and CDR2: MNHEY and SMNVEV (reference sequence). The CDR3 is 16 amino acids. Between the trimmed V and J ends, which lost 6 bases and 2 bases, there was a span of 18 bases. The CDR3 spells CASRSTRDTSTDTQYF. CDR3 nucleotides: TGTGCCAGCAGGTCCACGAGGGATACTTCCACAGATACGCAGTATTTT.

The chain couples TRBV9 to TRBJ2-3; TRBD2 matches at 7 bases. Germline lookup yields CDR1 SGDLS and CDR2 YYNGEE. The CDR3 loop spans 17 amino acids. V shed 0 bases, J shed 4 bases, and the junction held 11 bases outside the gene matches. CDR3 region: CASSVGGGGSVADTQYF. In nucleotides, the CDR3 is TGTGCCAGCAGCGTAGGTGGAGGCGGGAGCGTCGCAGATACGCAGTATTTT.

The CDR3 sequence: CASSLYSGPAYEQYF. The CDR3 bases are TGTGCCAGCAGCTTGTATAGCGGACCGGCCTACGAGCAGTACTTC. V gene TRBV7-9 combines with J gene TRBJ2-7, with D perhaps matching TRBD2 (6 bases). V was shortened by 3 bases and J by 2 bases, with 14 bases between the two germline ends. This CDR3 spans 15 amino acids. Germline CDR1 SEHNR, CDR2 FQNEAQ (reference sequence).

V is TRBV5-6 and J is TRBJ1-1; D unclear. Per germline, CDR1 SGHDT and CDR2 YYEEEE. Trimming left V 6 bases short and J 4 bases short, with 16 bases between. This CDR3 has 14 amino acids. The CDR3 DNA reads as TGTGCCAGCACTCACAGCTCCTGGGGCACTGAAGCTTTCTTT. Protein: CASTHSSWGTEAFF. Supplemented by reference TRBV5-6 and TRBJ1-1, the full variable domain reads DAGVTQSPTHLIKTRGQQVTLRCSPKSGHDTVSWYQQALGQGPQFIFQYYEEEERQRGNFPDRFSGHQFPNYSSELNVNALLLGDSALYLCASTHSSWGTEAFFGQGTRLTVV.

This chain connects TRBV2 to TRBJ2-5; the D call may be TRBD1 or TRBD2 (5 bases each). There are 15 residues in the CDR3. V lost 2 bases and J lost 2, with 12 bases in between. Germline-derived CDR1 and CDR2 are SNHLY and FYNNEI. Here the CDR3 DNA reads TGTGCCAGCAGTGAAATCTTGGGGGATCAAGAGACCCAGTACTTC. Residues: CASSEILGDQETQYF.

V is TRBV10-2 and J is TRBJ2-7; 7 nucleotides agree with TRBD2. This CDR3 has 14 amino acids. Germline CDR1 reads WSHSY; CDR2 reads SAAADI. Unmatched junction bases numbered 5, after V lost 3 bases and J lost 3 bases. The CDR3 DNA reads TGCGCCAGCAGTGATGTGGGAGGGGTCTACGAGCAGTACTTC. Amino acid sequence: CASSDVGGVYEQYF.

This clone has a handful of counts. The chain links TRBV9 to TRBJ2-7; the match to TRBD2 covers 9 bases. The germline V gene has CDR1 SGDLS and CDR2 YYNGEE. The CDR3 contains 15 residues. V trimming: 0 bases; J trimming: 4 bases; junction bases outside the gene matches: 5. CDR3 sequence (DNA): TGTGCCAGCAGCGTAGGTGCTAGCGGGACTTACGAGCAGTACTTC. Translation: CASSVGASGTYEQYF.

The chain joins TRBV4-1 to TRBJ2-5; D is undetermined. The CDR3 runs 14 residues. Germline V lookup: CDR1 MGHRA, CDR2 YSYEKL. V shed 0 bases and J shed 6 bases, with 11 bases lying between them. CDR3 amino acids: CASSQEGLVQTQYF. CDR3 nucleotide sequence: TGCGCCAGCAGCCAAGAGGGCCTAGTCCAGACCCAGTACTTC.

Only a few counts were recorded for this clone. The chain joins TRBV27 to TRBJ2-3; D uncertain. The CDR3 is made up of 14 amino acids. V lost 2 bases to trimming and J lost 4 bases, with 10 bases between them. Looked up from germline, CDR1 is MNHEY and CDR2 is SMNVEV (reference sequence). CDR3 coding DNA: TGTGCCAGCAGTTTACGTATAGGAGCAGATACGCAGTATTTT. Its translation: CASSLRIGADTQYF.

The genes are TRBV27 and TRBJ1-5; D is uncertain. CDR3 length: 13 residues. Looked up from germline, CDR1 is MNHEY and CDR2 is SMNVEV (reference sequence). Trimming shortened V by 2 bases and J by 6 bases, and 8 bases separated the two germline ends. The CDR3 DNA follows: TGTGCCAGCAGTTTAACGAGGGCTCAGCCCCAGCATTTT. It specifies CASSLTRAQPQHF.

The V call is TRBV9, the J call TRBJ2-1; 11 positions agree with TRBD1. This CDR3 comprises 14 residues. Losses at the gene ends were 0 bases for V and 8 bases for J; bases not matched to a gene: 1. CDR1 and CDR2 from the germline V gene are SGDLS and YYNGEE. The DNA for the CDR3 is TGTGCCAGCAGCGTAGGGACAGGGGGCGATGAGCAGTTCTTC. Translation gives CASSVGTGGDEQFF.